The entry that follows covers one T cell receptor beta chain sequence. Sequencing was performed with immunoSEQ multiplex PCR; in TCRdb, only in-frame clones are kept and a portion is missing. Of tens of thousands of clones in the sample, around 96% are singletons; the top ten hold approximately 0.25%. This sample was taken from a study of technical replicates of blood from several donors. Per germline, CDR1 MNHEY and CDR2 SMNVEV (reference sequence). With V trimmed by 4 bases and J by 4 bases, 6 bases remained unmatched. The length of the CDR3 is 15 residues. The chain employs TRBV27 and TRBJ1-5, with TRBD1 identical over 8 bases. The receptor was isolated from a human donor in good health. The sample comprised T cells isolated from PBMCs. DNA of the CDR3: TGTGCCAGCAGTTCGTCCCGGGACAGGAATCAGCCCCAGCATTTT. This translates into CASSSSRDRNQPQHF.